These 14 T cell receptor beta chains were all obtained from the same sample, sequenced in a study of cytomegalovirus exposure and HLA in healthy donors. Amplification used 60 Vbeta primers and 13 Jbeta primers. Libraries were prepared by immunoSEQ multiplex PCR; TCRdb keeps only in-frame clonotypes and omits some of them. The data contain about 110,000 clones, over 65% of them singletons. Sequencing was done on a sample of PBMCs. These receptors were taken from a woman aged 40-49 years in good health and CMV-seropositive.

The chain combines TRBV5-1 with TRBJ1-1, with 9 bases that match TRBD1. This CDR3 comprises 14 residues. Germline CDR1 is SGHRS and CDR2 is YFSETQ. J gave up 4 bases and V 6 bases, and 7 bases lay outside the gene matches. The CDR3 loop is CASIGQGPTTEAFF. CDR3 bases: TGCGCCAGCATAGGACAGGGGCCGACCACTGAAGCTTTCTTT.

This clone was found a few times. The genes are TRBV30 and TRBJ1-2; no reliable D call. This CDR3 has 13 amino acids. Germline V gene sequence: CDR1 GTSNPN, CDR2 SVGIG (reference sequence). The V and J ends lost 0 bases and 8 bases respectively, with 13 bases between them. The CDR3 sequence is CAWSVGEGGGYTF. The CDR3, as DNA: TGTGCCTGGAGTGTCGGTGAGGGTGGCGGCTACACCTTC.

The rearrangement links TRBV5-4 to TRBJ2-1, with 10 bases that match TRBD1. The V gene's germline CDR1 is SGHNT and CDR2 YYREEE (reference sequence). V gave up 4 bases and J gave up 4 bases; unmatched junction bases: 5. CDR3 length: 15 residues. The CDR3 nucleotides read TGTGCCAGCAGCCCGGGACAGGGGAGGTACAATGAGCAGTTCTTC. Protein sequence: CASSPGQGRYNEQFF.

Only a few counts were recorded for this clone. The chain employs TRBV5-5 and TRBJ1-3, with a possible D match to TRBD1 (5 bases). CDR1 is SGHKS, CDR2 YYEKEE, per germline (reference sequence). CDR3 length: 14 amino acids. The V gene lost 5 bases and the J gene lost 0 bases, with 9 bases spanning the gap. This CDR3 is CASSRQTSGNTIYF. The CDR3 DNA reads TGTGCCAGCAGTAGACAGACCTCTGGAAACACCATATATTTT.

The gene calls are TRBV27 and TRBJ1-1; D unclear. Germline CDR1 MNHEY, CDR2 SMNVEV (reference sequence). Deletions cut 2 bases from V and 6 bases from J, with 10 bases between. This CDR3 has 13 residues. CDR3 residues: CASSLTRVAEAFF. As DNA, the CDR3 is TGTGCCAGCAGTTTAACGAGGGTGGCTGAAGCTTTCTTT.

V is TRBV5-1 and J is TRBJ1-2; D perhaps matches TRBD1 (6 bases). This CDR3 is 14 amino acids long. Germline V gene sequence: CDR1 SGHRS, CDR2 YFSETQ. V was clipped by 0 bases and J by 4 bases, with 10 bases between them. This chain's CDR3 is CASSLEDRIYGYTF. CDR3 bases: TGCGCCAGCAGCTTGGAAGACAGGATCTATGGCTACACCTTC.

V is TRBV30 and J is TRBJ2-1; unclear D gene. This CDR3 comprises 14 residues. Trimming pared 1 base from V and 4 bases from J, leaving 11 bases between. CDR1 and CDR2 from the germline V gene are GTSNPN and SVGIG (reference sequence). The CDR3 here is CAWSGLTEYNEQFF. The CDR3 region has the DNA TGTGCCTGGAGTGGTCTCACAGAGTACAATGAGCAGTTCTTC.

This clone was seen many times. This chain links TRBV7-9 with TRBJ2-1; D perhaps matches TRBD2 (5 bases). Between the trimmed V and J ends, which lost 3 bases and 9 bases, there was a span of 9 bases. The CDR3 contains 12 residues. CDR1 and CDR2 (germline): SEHNR, FQNEAQ (reference sequence). CDR3 nucleotides: TGTGCCAGCAGCTTCGGGGTGGGTGAGCAGTTCTTC. Protein: CASSFGVGEQFF.

The gene calls are TRBV19 and TRBJ2-3; 10 bases agree with TRBD2. The CDR3 is 20 amino acids. After removal of 5 bases from V and 0 bases from J, the junction contained 17 bases not matched to a gene. Per germline, CDR1 LNHDA and CDR2 SQIVND (reference sequence). The CDR3 loop reads CASSVKLTSGVSSSTDTQYF. In nucleotides, the CDR3 is TGTGCCAGTAGTGTAAAACTCACTAGCGGGGTCTCCTCTAGCACAGATACGCAGTATTTT.

This clone is a singleton in its sample. The V and J genes are TRBV6-5 and TRBJ1-2; no clear D. The CDR3 totals 13 residues. V was clipped by 6 bases and J by 4 bases, with 12 bases between them. CDR1 and CDR2 from the germline V gene are MNHEY and SVGAGI. The CDR3 loop reads CASRVSTGYGYTF. The CDR3 DNA follows: TGTGCCAGCAGGGTCTCGACTGGCTATGGCTACACCTTC.

The chain recombines TRBV7-6 with TRBJ1-3; the match to TRBD1 covers 10 bases. V shed 1 base and J 4 bases; nucleotides not matched to a gene: 1. The CDR3 runs to 15 residues. The germline V gene encodes CDR1 SGHVS and CDR2 FNYEAQ. CDR3 sequence reads: CASSLGQGAGNTIYF. CDR3 DNA: TGTGCCAGCAGCTTAGGACAGGGGGCGGGAAACACCATATATTTT.

The chain links TRBV5-1 to TRBJ2-1, with 10 bases matching TRBD1. Germline V lookup: CDR1 SGHRS, CDR2 YFSETQ. The CDR3 is 15 residues long. The V and J ends lost 1 base and 8 bases, in that order; junction bases with no gene match: 6. The CDR3 DNA is TGCGCCAGCAGCTTGTCGGGACAGGGGTATGATGAGCAGTTCTTC. This translates into CASSLSGQGYDEQFF.

This chain uses TRBV15 with TRBJ1-2; 9 positions match TRBD1. The germline V gene has CDR1 LNHNV and CDR2 YYDKDF (reference sequence). The CDR3 runs 16 residues. V shed 0 bases, J shed 3 bases, and the junction held 5 bases outside the gene matches. CDR3 in amino acids: CATSRDRGQGDYGYTF. DNA for the CDR3: TGTGCCACCAGCAGAGATAGGGGACAGGGTGACTATGGCTACACCTTC.

The V call is TRBV30, the J call TRBJ2-4, with 9 bases aligning to TRBD1. The J segment lost 8 bases and the V segment lost 7 bases, leaving 3 bases of the junction unmatched. This CDR3 region has 11 residues. Germline CDR1 is GTSNPN and CDR2 is SVGIG (reference sequence). DNA of the CDR3: TGTGCCTTAGGACAGGGGTACATTCAGTACTTC. Translated, it gives CALGQGYIQYF.